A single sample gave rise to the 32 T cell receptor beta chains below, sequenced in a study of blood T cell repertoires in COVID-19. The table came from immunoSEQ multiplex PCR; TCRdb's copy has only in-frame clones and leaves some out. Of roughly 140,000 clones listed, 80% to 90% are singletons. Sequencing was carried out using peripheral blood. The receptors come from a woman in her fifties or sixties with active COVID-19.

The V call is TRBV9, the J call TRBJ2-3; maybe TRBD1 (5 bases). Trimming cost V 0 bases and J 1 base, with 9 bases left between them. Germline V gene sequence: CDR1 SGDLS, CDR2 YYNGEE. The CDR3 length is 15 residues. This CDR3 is CASSVGVGGTDTQYF. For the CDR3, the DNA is TGTGCCAGCAGCGTAGGAGTAGGGGGCACAGATACGCAGTATTTT.

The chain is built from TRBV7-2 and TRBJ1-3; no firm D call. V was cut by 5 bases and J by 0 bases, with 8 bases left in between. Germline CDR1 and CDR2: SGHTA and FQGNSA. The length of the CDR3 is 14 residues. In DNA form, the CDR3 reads TGTGCCAGCAGCCCAAGTAGCTCTGGAAACACCATATATTTT. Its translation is CASSPSSSGNTIYF.

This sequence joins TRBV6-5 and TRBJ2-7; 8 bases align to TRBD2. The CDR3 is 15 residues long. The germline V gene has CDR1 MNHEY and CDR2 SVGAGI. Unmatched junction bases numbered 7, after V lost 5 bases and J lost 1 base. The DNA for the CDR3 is TGTGCCAGCAGTCCACGGAAGCGGGGGTCCTACGAGCAGTACTTC. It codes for CASSPRKRGSYEQYF.

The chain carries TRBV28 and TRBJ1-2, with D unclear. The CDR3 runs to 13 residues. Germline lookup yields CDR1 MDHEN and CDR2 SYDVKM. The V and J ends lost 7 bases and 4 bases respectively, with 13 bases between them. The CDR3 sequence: CASIRSGSYGYTF. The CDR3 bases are TGTGCCAGCATTAGGTCAGGATCCTATGGCTACACCTTC.

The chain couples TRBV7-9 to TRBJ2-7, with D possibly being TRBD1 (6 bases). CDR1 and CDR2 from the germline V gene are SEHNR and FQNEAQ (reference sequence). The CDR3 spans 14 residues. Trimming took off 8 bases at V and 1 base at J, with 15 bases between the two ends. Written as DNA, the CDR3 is TGTGCCAGCGGTCCATGGGACATGTCCTACGAGCAGTACTTC. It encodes CASGPWDMSYEQYF. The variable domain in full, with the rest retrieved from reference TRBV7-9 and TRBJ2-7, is DTGVSQNPRHKITKRGQNVTFRCDPISEHNRLYWYRQTLGQGPEFLTYFQNEAQLEKSRLLSDRFSAERPKGSFSTLEIQRTEQGDSAMYLCASGPWDMSYEQYFGPGTRLTVT.

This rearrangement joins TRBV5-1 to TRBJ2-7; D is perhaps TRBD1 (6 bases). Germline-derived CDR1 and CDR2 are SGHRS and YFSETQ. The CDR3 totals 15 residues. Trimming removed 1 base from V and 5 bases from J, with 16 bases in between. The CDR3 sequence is CASSLTAGTWNEQYF. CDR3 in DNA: TGCGCCAGCAGCTTGACCGCAGGGACATGGAACGAGCAGTACTTC.

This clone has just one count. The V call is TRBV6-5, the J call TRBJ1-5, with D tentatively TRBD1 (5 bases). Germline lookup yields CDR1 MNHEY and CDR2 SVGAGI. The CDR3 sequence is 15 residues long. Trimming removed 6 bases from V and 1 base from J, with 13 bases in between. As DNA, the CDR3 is TGTGCCAGCAGCCGGGGAGGGGAGAGCAATCAGCCCCAGCATTTT. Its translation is CASSRGGESNQPQHF.

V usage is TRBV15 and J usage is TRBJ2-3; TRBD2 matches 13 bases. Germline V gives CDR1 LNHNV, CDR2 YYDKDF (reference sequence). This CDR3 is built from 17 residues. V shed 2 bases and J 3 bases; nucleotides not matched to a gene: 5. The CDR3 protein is CATSRRLAGGWTDTQYF. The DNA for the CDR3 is TGTGCCACCAGCAGAAGACTAGCGGGAGGATGGACAGATACGCAGTATTTT.

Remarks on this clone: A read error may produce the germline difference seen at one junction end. The CDR3 nucleotides read TGCGCCAGCAGCTTGGCGGAGAACGCTGAAGCTTTCTTT. Its translation: CASSLAENAEAFF. The chain joins TRBV5-1 to TRBJ1-1; D gene unclear. The CDR3 is 13 residues long. Per the germline V gene, CDR1 is SGHRS and CDR2 is YFSETQ.

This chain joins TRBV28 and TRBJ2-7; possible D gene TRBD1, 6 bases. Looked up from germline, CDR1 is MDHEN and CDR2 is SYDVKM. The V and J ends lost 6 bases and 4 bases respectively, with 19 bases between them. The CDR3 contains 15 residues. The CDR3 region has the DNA TGTGCCAGCAGCCCAGCAGGGGCGCAGGGGTACGAGCAGTACTTC. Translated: CASSPAGAQGYEQYF.

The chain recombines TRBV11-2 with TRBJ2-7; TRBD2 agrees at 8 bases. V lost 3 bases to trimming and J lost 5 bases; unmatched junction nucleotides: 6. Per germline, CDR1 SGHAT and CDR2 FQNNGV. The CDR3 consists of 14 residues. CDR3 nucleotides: TGTGCCAGCAGCTTTTTAAGCGGGAGCAACGAGCAGTACTTC. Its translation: CASSFLSGSNEQYF.

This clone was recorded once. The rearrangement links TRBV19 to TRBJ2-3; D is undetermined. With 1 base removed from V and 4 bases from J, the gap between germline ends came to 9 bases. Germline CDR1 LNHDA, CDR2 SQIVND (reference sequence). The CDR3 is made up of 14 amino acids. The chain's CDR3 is CASSIGAGSDTQYF. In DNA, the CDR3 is TGTGCCAGTAGTATAGGCGCAGGATCAGATACGCAGTATTTT.

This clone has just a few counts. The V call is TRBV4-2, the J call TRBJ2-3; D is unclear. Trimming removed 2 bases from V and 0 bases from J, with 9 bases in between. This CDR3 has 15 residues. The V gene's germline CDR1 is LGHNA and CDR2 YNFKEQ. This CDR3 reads CASSQFATSTDTQYF. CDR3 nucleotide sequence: TGTGCCAGCAGCCAATTTGCCACTAGCACAGATACGCAGTATTTT.

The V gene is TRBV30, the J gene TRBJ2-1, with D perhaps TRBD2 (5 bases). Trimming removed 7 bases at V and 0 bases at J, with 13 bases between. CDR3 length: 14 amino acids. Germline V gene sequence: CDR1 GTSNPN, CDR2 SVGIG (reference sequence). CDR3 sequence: CAFRTSPSYNEQFF. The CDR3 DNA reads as TGTGCCTTCCGTACTAGTCCCTCCTACAATGAGCAGTTCTTC.

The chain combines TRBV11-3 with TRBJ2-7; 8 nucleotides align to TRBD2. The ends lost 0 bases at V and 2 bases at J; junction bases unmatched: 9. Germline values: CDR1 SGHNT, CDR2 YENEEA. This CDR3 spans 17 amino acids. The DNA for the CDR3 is TGTGCCAGCAGCTTAGACGGGAGGGCCTCCCCACCCTACGAGCAGTACTTC. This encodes CASSLDGRASPPYEQYF.

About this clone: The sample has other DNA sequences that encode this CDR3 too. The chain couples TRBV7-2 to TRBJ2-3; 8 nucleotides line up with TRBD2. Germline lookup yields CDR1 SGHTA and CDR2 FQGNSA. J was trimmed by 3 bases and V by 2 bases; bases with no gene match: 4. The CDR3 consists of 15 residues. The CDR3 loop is CASSLTSGRTDTQYF. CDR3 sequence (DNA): TGTGCCAGCAGCTTAACCAGCGGGAGAACAGATACGCAGTATTTT.

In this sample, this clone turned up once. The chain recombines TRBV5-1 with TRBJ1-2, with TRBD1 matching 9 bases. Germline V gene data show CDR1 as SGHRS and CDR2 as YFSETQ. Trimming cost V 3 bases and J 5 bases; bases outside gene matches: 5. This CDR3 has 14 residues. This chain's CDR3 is CASSWEGQGYGYTF. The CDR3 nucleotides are TGCGCCAGCAGCTGGGAGGGACAGGGTTATGGCTACACCTTC.

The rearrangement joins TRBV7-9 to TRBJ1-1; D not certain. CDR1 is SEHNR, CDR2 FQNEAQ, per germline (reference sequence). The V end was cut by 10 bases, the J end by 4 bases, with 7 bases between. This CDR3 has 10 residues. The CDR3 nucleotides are TGTGCCACGTCGGTCACTGAAGCTTTCTTT. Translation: CATSVTEAFF.

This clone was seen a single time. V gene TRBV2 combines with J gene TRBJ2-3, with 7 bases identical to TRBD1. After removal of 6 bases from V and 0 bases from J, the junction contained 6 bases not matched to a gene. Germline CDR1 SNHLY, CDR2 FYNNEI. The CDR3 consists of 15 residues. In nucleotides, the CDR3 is TGTGCCAGCAGGTTACAGACAGGGAGCACAGATACGCAGTATTTT. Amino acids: CASRLQTGSTDTQYF. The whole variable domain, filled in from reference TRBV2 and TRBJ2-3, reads EPEVTQTPSHQVTQMGQEVILRCVPISNHLYFYWYRQILGQKVEFLVSFYNNEISEKSEIFDDQFSVERPDGSNFTLKIRSTKLEDSAMYFCASRLQTGSTDTQYFGPGTRLTVL.

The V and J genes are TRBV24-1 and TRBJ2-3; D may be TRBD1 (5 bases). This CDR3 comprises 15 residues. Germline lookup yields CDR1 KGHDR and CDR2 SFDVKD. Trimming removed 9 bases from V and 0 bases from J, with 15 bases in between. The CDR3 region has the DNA TGTGCCACCGGCACAGGTTACTCTAGCACAGATACGCAGTATTTT. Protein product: CATGTGYSSTDTQYF.

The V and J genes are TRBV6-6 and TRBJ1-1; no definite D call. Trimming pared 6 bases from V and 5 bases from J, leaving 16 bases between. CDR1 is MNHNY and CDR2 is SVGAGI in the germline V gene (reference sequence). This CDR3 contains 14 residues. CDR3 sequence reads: CASSRRDRRTEAFF. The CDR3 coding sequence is TGTGCCAGCAGCCGCCGGGATCGGCGAACTGAAGCTTTCTTT.

The CDR3 sequence is CASSYAGQAFYGYTF. The CDR3 nucleotides are TGTGCCAGCAGTTACGCCGGACAGGCCTTCTATGGCTACACCTTC. This chain uses TRBV6-5 with TRBJ1-2; TRBD1 matches at 7 bases. The CDR3 is made up of 15 amino acids. J lost 4 bases, V lost 2 bases, and 7 bases had no gene match. CDR1 and CDR2 from the germline V gene are MNHEY and SVGAGI.

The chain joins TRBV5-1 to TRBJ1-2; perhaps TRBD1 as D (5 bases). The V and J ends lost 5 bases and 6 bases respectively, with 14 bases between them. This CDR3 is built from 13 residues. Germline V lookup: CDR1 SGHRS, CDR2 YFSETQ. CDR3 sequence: CASRQTETNGYTF. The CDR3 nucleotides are TGCGCCAGCAGACAGACAGAAACCAATGGCTACACCTTC.

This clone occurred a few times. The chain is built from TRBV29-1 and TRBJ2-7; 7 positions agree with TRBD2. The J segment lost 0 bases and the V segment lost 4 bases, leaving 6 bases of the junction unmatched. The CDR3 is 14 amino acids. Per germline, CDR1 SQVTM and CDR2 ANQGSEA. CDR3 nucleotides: TGCAGCGTTGTTTTGCGGGAGAGCTCCTACGAGCAGTACTTC. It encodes CSVVLRESSYEQYF.

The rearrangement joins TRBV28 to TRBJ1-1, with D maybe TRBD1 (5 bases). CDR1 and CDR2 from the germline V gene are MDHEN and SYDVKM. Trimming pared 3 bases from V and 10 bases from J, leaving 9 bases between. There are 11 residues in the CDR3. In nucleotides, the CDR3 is TGTGCCAGCAGTTTGGGGGGAGGAGCTTTCTTT. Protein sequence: CASSLGGGAFF.

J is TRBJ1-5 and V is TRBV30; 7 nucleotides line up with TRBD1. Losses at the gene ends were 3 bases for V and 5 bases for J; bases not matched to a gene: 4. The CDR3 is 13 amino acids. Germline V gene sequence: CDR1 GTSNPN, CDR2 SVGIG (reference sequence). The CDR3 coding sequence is TGTGCCTGGAGCCCTAGGGGGCATCAGCCCCAGCATTTT. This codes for CAWSPRGHQPQHF. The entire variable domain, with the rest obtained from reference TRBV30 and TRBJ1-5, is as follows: SQTIHQWPATLVQPVGSPLSLECTVEGTSNPNLYWYRQAAGRGLQLLFYSVGIGQISSEVPQNLSASRPQDRQFILSSKKLLLSDSGFYLCAWSPRGHQPQHFGDGTRLSIL.

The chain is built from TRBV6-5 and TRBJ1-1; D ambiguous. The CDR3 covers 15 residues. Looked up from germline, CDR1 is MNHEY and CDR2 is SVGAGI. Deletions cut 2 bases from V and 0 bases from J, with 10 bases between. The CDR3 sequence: CASSYGGRMNTEAFF. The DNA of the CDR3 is TGTGCCAGCAGTTACGGAGGACGGATGAACACTGAAGCTTTCTTT.

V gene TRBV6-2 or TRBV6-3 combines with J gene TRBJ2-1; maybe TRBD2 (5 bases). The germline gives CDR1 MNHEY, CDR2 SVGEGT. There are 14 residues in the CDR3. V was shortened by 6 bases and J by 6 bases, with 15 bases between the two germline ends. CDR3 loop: CASSHGRVLNEQFF. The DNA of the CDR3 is TGTGCCAGCAGCCATGGGCGGGTACTCAATGAGCAGTTCTTC.

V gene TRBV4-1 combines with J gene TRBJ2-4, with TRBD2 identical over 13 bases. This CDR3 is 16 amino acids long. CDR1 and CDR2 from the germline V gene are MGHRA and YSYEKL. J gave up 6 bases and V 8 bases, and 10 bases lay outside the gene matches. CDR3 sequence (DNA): TGCGCCAGCGGGCGCACGGGACTAGCGGGATTAAACATTCAGTACTTC. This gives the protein CASGRTGLAGLNIQYF.

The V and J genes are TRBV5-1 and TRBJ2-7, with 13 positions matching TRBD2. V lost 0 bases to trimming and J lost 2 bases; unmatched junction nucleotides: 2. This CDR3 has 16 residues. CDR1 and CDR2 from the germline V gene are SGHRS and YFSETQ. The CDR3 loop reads CASSLGGTSGAYEQYF. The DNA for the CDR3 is TGCGCCAGCAGCTTGGGGGGGACTAGCGGGGCCTACGAGCAGTACTTC.

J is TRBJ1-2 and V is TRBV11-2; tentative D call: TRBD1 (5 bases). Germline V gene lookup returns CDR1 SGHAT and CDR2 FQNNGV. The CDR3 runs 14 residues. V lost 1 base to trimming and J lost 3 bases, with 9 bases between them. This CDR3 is CASSLVDSYYGYTF. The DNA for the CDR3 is TGTGCCAGCAGCTTAGTAGACAGTTACTATGGCTACACCTTC.

The CDR3 DNA sequence: TGTGCCAGCAGTTACAGTCCTATGAACACCGGGGAGCTGTTTTTT. It specifies CASSYSPMNTGELFF. This chain uses TRBV6-2 or TRBV6-3 with TRBJ2-2, with unresolved D. CDR1 and CDR2 (germline): MNHEY, SVGEGT. The V gene lost 2 bases and the J gene lost 1 base, with 8 bases spanning the gap. This CDR3 has 15 amino acids.